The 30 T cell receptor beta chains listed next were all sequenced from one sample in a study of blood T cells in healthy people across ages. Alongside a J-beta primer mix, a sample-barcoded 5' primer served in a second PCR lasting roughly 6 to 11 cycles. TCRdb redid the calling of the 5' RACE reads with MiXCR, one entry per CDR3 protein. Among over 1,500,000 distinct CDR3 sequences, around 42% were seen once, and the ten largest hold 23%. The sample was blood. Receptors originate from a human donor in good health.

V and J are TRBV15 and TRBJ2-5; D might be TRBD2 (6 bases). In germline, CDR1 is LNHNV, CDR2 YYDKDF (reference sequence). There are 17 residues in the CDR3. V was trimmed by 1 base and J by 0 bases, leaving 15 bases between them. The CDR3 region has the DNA TGTGCCACCAGCAGAGCCAGCGGGCCTCCGTACCAAGAGACCCAGTACTTC. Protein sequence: CATSRASGPPYQETQYF.

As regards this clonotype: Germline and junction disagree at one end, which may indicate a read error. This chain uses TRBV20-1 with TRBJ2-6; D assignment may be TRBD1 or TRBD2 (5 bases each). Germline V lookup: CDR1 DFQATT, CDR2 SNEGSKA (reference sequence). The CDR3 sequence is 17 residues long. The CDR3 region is CSARDAGPNFGANVRTF. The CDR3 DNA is TGCAGTGCTAGAGACGCAGGTCCTAATTTCGGGGCCAACGTCCGGACTTTC.

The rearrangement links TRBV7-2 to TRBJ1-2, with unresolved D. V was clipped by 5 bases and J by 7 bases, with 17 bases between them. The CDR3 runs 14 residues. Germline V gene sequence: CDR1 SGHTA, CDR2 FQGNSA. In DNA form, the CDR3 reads TGTGCCAGCAGCCCCCGTTCCAACCCAAGTGGCTACACCTTC. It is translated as CASSPRSNPSGYTF.

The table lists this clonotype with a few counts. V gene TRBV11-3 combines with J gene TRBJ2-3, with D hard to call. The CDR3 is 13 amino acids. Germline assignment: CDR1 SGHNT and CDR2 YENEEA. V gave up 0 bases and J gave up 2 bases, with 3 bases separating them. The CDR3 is CASSLDDTDTQYF. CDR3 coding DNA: TGTGCCAGCAGCTTAGATGACACAGATACGCAGTATTTT.

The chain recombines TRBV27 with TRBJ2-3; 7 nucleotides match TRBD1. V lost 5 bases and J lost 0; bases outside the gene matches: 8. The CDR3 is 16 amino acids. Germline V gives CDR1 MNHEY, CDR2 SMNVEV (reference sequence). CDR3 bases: TGTGCCAGCAGTGTGACAGGGTGGGGAAGCACAGATACGCAGTATTTT. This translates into CASSVTGWGSTDTQYF.

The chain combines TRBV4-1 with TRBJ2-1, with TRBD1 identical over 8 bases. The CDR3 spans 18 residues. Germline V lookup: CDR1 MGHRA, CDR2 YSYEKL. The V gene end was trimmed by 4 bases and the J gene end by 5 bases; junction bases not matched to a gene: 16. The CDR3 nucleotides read TGCGCCAGCAGCCCCCTTGGGAATGCCAGGGGGCCTCACAATGAGCAGTTCTTC. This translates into CASSPLGNARGPHNEQFF.

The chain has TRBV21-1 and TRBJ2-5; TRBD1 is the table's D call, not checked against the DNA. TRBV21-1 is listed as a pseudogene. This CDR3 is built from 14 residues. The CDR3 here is CASSIIDRQETQYF. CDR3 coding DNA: TGTGCCAGCAGCATTATCGACAGACAAGAGACCCAGTACTTC.

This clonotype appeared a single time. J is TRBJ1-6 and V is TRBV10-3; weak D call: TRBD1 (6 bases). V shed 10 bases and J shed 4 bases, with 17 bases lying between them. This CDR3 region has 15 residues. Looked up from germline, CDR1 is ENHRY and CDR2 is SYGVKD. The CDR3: CATARDTTYNSPLHF. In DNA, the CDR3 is TGTGCCACCGCCCGGGACACAACATATAATTCACCCCTCCACTTT.

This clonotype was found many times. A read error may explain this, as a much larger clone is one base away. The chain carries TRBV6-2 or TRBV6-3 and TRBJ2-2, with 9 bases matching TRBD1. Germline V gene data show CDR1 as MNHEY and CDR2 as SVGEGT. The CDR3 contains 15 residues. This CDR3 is CASDEGQGDTGERFF. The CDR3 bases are TGTGCCAGCGACGAGGGACAGGGTGACACCGGGGAGCGGTTTTTT.

Here the CDR3 DNA reads TGTGCCAGCAGCCAAGTGTCTGGCACCCAAGAGACCCAGTACTTC. Amino acid sequence: CASSQVSGTQETQYF. The chain links TRBV3-1 to TRBJ2-5; D is undetermined. The CDR3 has 15 amino acids. Germline lookup yields CDR1 LGHDT and CDR2 YNNKEL (reference sequence). Trimming took 1 base from V and 1 from J, leaving 10 bases between them.

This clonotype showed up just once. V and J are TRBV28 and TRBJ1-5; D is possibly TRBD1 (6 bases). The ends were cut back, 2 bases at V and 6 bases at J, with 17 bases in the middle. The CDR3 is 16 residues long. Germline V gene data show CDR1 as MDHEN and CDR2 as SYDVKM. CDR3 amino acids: CASSLLAFKGGQPQHF. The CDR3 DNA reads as TGTGCCAGCAGTTTACTGGCCTTTAAGGGGGGTCAGCCCCAGCATTTT.

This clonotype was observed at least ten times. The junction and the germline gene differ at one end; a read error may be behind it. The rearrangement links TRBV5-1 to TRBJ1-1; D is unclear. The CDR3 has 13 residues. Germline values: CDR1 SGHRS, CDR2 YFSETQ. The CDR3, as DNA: TGTGCCAGCAGCTTAGCGGTGAACACTGAAGCTTTCTTT. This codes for CASSLAVNTEAFF. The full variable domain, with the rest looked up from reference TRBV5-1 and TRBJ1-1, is KAGVTQTPRYLIKTRGQQVTLSCSPISGHRSVSWYQQTPGQGLQFLFEYFSETQRNKGNFPGRFSGRQFSNSRSEMNVSTLELGDSALYLCASSLAVNTEAFFGQGTRLTVV.

The CDR3: CSAEDREGEKLFF. Written as DNA, the CDR3 is TGCAGTGCTGAGGACAGGGAGGGGGAAAAACTGTTTTTT. The gene calls are TRBV20-1 and TRBJ1-4; 8 nucleotides align to TRBD1. Germline loops: CDR1 DFQATT, CDR2 SNEGSKA (reference sequence). There are 13 residues in the CDR3. Trimming at V came to 5 bases and at J to 8 bases, leaving 7 bases not matched to a gene.

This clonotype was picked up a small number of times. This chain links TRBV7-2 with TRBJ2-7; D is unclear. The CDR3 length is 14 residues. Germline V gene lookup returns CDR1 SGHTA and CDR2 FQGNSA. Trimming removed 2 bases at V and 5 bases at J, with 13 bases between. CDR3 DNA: TGTGCCAGCAGCTTAAGTCATGGGTTGGACGAGCAGTACTTC. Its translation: CASSLSHGLDEQYF. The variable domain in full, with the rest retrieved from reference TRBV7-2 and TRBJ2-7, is GAGVSQSPSNKVTEKGKDVELRCDPISGHTALYWYRQSLGQGLEFLIYFQGNSAPDKSGLPSDRFSAERTGGSVSTLTIQRTQQEDSAVYLCASSLSHGLDEQYFGPGTRLTVT.

The CDR3 region is CASSSRTGVGEKLFF. CDR3 DNA: TGTGCCAGCAGTTCCCGGACAGGGGTGGGTGAAAAACTGTTTTTT. V and J are TRBV12-3 or TRBV12-4 and TRBJ1-4; 9 bases fit TRBD1. V trimming: 4 bases; J trimming: 7 bases; junction bases outside the gene matches: 7. CDR3 length: 15 residues.

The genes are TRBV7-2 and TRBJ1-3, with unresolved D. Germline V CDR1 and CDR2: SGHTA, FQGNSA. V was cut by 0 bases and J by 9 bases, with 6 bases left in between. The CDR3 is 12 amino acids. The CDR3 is CASSLAGSTIYF. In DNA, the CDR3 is TGTGCCAGCAGCTTAGCCGGTTCCACCATATATTTT. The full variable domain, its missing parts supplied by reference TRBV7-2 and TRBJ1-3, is GAGVSQSPSNKVTEKGKDVELRCDPISGHTALYWYRQSLGQGLEFLIYFQGNSAPDKSGLPSDRFSAERTGGSVSTLTIQRTQQEDSAVYLCASSLAGSTIYFGEGSWLTVV.

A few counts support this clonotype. The CDR3 reads CASSQGLSGTDTQYF. For the CDR3, the DNA is TGTGCCAGCAGCCAGGGACTGTCTGGCACAGATACGCAGTATTTT. The chain uses TRBV7-2 and TRBJ2-3; a weak D match, TRBD2 (6 bases). The germline V gene encodes CDR1 SGHTA and CDR2 FQGNSA. The CDR3 covers 15 residues. The V end lost 5 bases, the J end lost 1 base, and 13 bases lay between the germline ends.

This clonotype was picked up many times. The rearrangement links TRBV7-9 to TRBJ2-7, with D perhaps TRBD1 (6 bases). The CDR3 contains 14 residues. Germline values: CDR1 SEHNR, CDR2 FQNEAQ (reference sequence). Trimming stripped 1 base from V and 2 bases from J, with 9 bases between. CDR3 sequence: CASSLGTVAYEQYF. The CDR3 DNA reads TGTGCCAGCAGCTTAGGGACAGTGGCCTACGAGCAGTACTTC.

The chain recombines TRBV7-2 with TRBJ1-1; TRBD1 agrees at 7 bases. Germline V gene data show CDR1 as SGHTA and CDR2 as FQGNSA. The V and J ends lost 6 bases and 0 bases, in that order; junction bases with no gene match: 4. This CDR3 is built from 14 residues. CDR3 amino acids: CASSWDSLNTEAFF. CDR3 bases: TGTGCCAGCAGTTGGGACAGCTTGAACACTGAAGCTTTCTTT.

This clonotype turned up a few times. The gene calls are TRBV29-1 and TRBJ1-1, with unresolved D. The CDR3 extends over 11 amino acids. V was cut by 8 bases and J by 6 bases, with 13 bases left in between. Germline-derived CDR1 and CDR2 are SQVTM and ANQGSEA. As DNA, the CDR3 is TGCAGCTGCAGCGACGGCCCTGAAGCTTTCTTT. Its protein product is CSCSDGPEAFF. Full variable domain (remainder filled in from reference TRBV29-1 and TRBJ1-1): SAVISQKPSRDICQRGTSLTIQCQVDSQVTMMFWYRQQPGQSLTLIATANQGSEATYESGFVIDKFPISRPNLTFSTLTVSNMSPEDSSIYLCSCSDGPEAFFGQGTRLTVV.

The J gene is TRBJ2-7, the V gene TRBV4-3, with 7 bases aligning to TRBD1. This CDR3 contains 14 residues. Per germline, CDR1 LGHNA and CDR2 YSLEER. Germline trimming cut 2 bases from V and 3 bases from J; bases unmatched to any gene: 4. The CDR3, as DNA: TGCGCCAGCAGCCAAACACGACAGGGCTACGAGCAGTACTTC. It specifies CASSQTRQGYEQYF.

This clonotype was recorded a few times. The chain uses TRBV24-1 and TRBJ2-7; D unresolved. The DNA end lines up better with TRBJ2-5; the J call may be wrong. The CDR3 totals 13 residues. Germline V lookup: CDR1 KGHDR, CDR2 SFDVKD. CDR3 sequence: CATSQWQRETQYF. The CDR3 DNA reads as TGTGCCACCAGTCAGTGGCAGAGGGAGACCCAGTACTTC.

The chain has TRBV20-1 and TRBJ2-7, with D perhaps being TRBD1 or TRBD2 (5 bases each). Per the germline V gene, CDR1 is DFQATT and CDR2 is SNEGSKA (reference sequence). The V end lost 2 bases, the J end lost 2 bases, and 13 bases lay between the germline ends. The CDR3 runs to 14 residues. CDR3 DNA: TGCAGTGCTAGAAATCGGGACGGCCCCTACGAGCAGTACTTC. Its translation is CSARNRDGPYEQYF.

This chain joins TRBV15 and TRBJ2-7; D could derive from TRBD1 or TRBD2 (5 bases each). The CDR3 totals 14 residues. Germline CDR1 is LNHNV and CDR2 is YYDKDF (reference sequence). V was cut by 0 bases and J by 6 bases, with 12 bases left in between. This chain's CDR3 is CATSRDGAGIEQYF. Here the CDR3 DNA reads TGTGCCACCAGCAGAGACGGGGCAGGGATCGAGCAGTACTTC.

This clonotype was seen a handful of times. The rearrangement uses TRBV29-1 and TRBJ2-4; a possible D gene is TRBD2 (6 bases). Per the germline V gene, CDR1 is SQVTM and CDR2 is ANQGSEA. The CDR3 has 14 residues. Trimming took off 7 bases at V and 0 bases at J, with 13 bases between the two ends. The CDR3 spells CSAREKGAKNIQYF. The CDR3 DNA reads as TGCAGCGCTCGGGAGAAAGGAGCCAAAAACATTCAGTACTTC.

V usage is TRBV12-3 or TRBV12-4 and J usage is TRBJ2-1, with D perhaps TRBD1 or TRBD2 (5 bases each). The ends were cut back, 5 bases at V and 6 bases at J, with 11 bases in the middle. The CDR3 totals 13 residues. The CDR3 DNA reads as TGTGCCAGCAGTGGGACCCCCCCCAATGAGCAGTTCTTC. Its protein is CASSGTPPNEQFF.

CDR3 sequence reads: CASSLAPSEAFF. Written as DNA, the CDR3 is TGTGCCAGCAGTTTGGCGCCCTCTGAAGCTTTCTTT. This chain links TRBV12-3 or TRBV12-4 with TRBJ1-1, with D uncertain. V was pared by 3 bases and J by 6 bases, with 8 bases between. The CDR3 extends over 12 amino acids.

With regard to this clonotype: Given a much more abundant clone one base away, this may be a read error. The CDR3 protein is CASSLLSGGADNEQYF. DNA for the CDR3: TGTGCCAGCAGTCTCCTCAGCGGGGGGGCGGACAATGAGCAGTACTTC. The chain is built from TRBV5-6 and TRBJ2-4, with TRBD2 identical over 10 bases. The CDR3 extends over 16 amino acids. Trimming at V came to 5 bases and at J to 13 bases, leaving 18 bases not matched to a gene. Germline CDR1 reads SGHDT; CDR2 reads YYEEEE.

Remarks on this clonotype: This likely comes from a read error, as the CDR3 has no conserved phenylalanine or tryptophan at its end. This chain's CDR3 is CSVVRASDTQYC. CDR3 DNA: TGCAGCGTTGTGAGGGCATCAGATACGCAGTATTGT. V gene TRBV29-1 combines with J gene TRBJ2-3, with D perhaps TRBD2 (5 bases). Germline CDR1 is SQVTM and CDR2 is ANQGSEA. Between the trimmed V and J ends, which lost 4 bases and 4 bases, there was a span of 9 bases. The CDR3 extends over 12 amino acids.

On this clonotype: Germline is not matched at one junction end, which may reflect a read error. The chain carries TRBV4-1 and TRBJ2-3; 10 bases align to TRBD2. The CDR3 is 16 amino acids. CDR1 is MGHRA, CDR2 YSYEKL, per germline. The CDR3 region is CASSKESGGATDTQYF. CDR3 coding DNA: TGCGCCAGCAGCAAAGAAAGCGGGGGGGCCACAGATACGCAGTATTTT.